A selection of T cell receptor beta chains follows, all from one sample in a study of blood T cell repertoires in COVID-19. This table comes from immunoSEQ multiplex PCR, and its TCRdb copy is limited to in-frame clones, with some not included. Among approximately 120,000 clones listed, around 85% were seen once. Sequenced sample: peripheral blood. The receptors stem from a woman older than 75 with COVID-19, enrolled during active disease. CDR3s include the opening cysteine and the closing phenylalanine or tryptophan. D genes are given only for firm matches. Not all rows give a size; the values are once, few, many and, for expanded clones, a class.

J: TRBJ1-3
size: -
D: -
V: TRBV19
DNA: TGTGCCAGTAGTACGTCTTACTCTGGAAACACCATATATTTT
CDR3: CASSTSYSGNTIYF

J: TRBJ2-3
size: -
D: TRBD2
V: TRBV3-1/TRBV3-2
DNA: TGTGCCAGCAGCCAACACCTTCGACCCGGGGTAGCGGGAGAGCCCACAGATACGCAGTATTTT
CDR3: CASSQHLRPGVAGEPTDTQYF

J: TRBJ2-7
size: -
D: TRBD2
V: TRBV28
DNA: TGTGCCAGCAGTTTCGCGGGACTAGGAACCTACGAGCAGTACTTC
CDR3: CASSFAGLGTYEQYF

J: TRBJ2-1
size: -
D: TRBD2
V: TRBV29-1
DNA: TGCAGCGTTGGGGCGGGAGCCTACAATGAGCAGTTCTTC
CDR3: CSVGAGAYNEQFF

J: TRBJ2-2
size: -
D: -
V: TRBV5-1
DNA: TGCGCCAGCAGCGGAACAGGGATTGCGAACACCGGGGAGCTGTTTTTT
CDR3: CASSGTGIANTGELFF

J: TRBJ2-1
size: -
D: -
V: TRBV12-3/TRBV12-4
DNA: TGTGCCAGCACCTACCAGACAATCGGGCAGTTCTTC
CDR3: CASTYQTIGQFF

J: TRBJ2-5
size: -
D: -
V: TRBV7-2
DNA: TGTGCCAGCAGCATACAGAGAGAGACCCAGTACTTC
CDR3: CASSIQRETQYF

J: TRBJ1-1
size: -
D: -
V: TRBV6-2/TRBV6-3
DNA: TGTGCCAGCAGTTACTCGATCTTCCGGCAGGGGTTGAACACTGAAGCTTTCTTT
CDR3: CASSYSIFRQGLNTEAFF

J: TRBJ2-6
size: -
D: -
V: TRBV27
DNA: TGTGCCAGCAGTTTTGGGGGACTGTACTCTGGGGCCAACGTCCTGACTTTC
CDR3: CASSFGGLYSGANVLTF

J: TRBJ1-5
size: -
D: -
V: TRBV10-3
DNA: TGTGCCATCAGCAGGGACAAATATAGCAATCAGCCCCAGCATTTT
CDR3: CAISRDKYSNQPQHF

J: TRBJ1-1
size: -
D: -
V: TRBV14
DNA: TGTGCCAGCAGCCATCGGGGTAGGAACACTGAAGCTTTCTTT
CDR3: CASSHRGRNTEAFF

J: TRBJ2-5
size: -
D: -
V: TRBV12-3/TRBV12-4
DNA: TGTGCCAGCAGTCTGGAGGGCTTTACCCAGTACTTC
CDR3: CASSLEGFTQYF

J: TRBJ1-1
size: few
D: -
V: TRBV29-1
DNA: TGCAGCGTTCTGACAGTGATCGATGAAGCTTTCTTT
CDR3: CSVLTVIDEAFF

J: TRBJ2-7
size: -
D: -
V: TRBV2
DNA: TGTGCCAGCAGTCCTCCCGGGACTTACTACGAGCAGTACTTC
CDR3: CASSPPGTYYEQYF

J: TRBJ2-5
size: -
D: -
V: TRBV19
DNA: TGTGCCAGTAGTATTATGGCAGGCGAGACCCAGTACTTC
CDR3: CASSIMAGETQYF

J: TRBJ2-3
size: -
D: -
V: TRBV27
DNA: TGTGCCAGCAGTTACTCGCTAGCGACGGGCACAGATACGCAGTATTTT
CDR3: CASSYSLATGTDTQYF

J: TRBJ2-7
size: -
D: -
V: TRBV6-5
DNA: TGTGCCAGCAGCACTTTTGGGGCCGGGGGCGAGCAGTACTTC
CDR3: CASSTFGAGGEQYF

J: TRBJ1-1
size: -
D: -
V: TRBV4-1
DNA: TGCGCCACCAGCGACAACAGGTGGAACACTGAAGCTTTCTTT
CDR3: CATSDNRWNTEAFF

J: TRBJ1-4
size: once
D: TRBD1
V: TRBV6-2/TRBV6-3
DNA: TGTGCCAGCAGTCGACAGGGGGAGGCTCCTAATGAAAAACTGTTTTTT
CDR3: CASSRQGEAPNEKLFF

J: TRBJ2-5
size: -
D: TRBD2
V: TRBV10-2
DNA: TGCGCCAGCTGGGCGGGAGGTTCAGAGACCCAGTACTTC
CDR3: CASWAGGSETQYF

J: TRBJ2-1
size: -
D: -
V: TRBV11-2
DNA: TGTGCCAGCAGCTTGGGCAGGGACAATGAGCAGTTCTTC
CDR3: CASSLGRDNEQFF

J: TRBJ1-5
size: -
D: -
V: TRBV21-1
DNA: TGTGCCGAAATGACAGGGAGCTATCAGCCCCAGCATTTT
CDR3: CAEMTGSYQPQHF